This record looks at one T cell receptor beta chain sequence and its context. Antigen unknown. One end of the junction fails to match germline, which may point to a read error. The lymph nodes were axillary draining lymph nodes from breast cancer patients. Looked up from germline, CDR1 is SGDLS and CDR2 is YYNGEE. This CDR3 spans 15 amino acids. These data belong to a study of breast tumors, draining lymph nodes, adjacent tissues. Study-level points and caveats: Tumor T cell lymph node origin was a supported hypothesis, not proven.

TCRdb reanalysed the multiplex PCR reads using MiXCR and keeps one entry per CDR3 protein. The profile shows roughly 100,000 distinct CDR3 sequences, about 29% of them singletons. The chain joins TRBV9 to TRBJ1-6, with unresolved D. This TCR was recovered from a female donor with breast cancer. Some clones in this sample may be carry-over from other donors' samples. Sequencing was carried out using axillary lymph node tissue. The CDR3 loop is CASSALGRRESPLHF. The CDR3 bases are TGCGCCAGCAGCGCCTTGGGAAGGAGGGAATCACCCCTCCACTTT.